Described below is a single TCR beta chain sequence and its context. What it binds is unknown. The junction shows a germline mismatch at one end, possibly a read error. This sample stems from a study of post-analysis software for immune sequencing data. Turning to the study itself: Relapsing-remitting, secondary progressive and progressive-relapsing multiple sclerosis were all included among the disease courses.

Unique molecular identifiers tagged the TCR beta cDNA libraries. The source material, roughly 0.9 to 11 million T cells, gave rise to 500,000 or so cDNA molecules. MiXCR, applied by TCRdb to the PCR reads, yields one record per CDR3 protein. The sample lists about 540,000 distinct CDR3 sequences; about a third were seen once. Whole-study results and caveats: Under F measure analysis, samples from one preparation batch co-clustered strongly. Controls had lower frequencies than patients of four or five TRBV segments, which included TRBV5-6, TRBV5-1 and TRBV20-1. Significantly decreased normalized Chao1 diversity was recorded for multiple sclerosis patients relative to controls.

The CDR3 length is 13 residues. Germline V gene sequence: CDR1 SGHTA, CDR2 FQGTGA. The chain recombines TRBV7-3 with TRBJ2-7, with D possibly being TRBD2 (6 bases). This TCR came from a girl aged 2 to 17 with multiple sclerosis. The sample taken for sequencing was blood. The CDR3 loop reads CASSLTGSYERYF. For the CDR3, the DNA is TGTGCCAGCAGCTTAACCGGGAGCTACGAGCGGTACTTC.